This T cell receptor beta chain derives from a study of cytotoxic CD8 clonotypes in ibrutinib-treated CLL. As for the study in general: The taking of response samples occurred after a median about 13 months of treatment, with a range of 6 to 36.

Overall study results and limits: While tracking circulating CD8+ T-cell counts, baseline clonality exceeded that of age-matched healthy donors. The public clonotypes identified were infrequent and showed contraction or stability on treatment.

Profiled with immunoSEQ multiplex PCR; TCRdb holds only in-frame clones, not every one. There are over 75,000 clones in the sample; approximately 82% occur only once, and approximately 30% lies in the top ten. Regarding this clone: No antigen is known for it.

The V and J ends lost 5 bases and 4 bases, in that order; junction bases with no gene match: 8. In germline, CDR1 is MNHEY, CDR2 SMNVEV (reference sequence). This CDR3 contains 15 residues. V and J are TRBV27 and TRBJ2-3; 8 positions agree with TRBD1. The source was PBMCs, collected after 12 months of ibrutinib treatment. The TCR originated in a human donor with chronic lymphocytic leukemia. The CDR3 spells CASSNGQGLADTQYF. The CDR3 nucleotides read TGTGCCAGCAGTAACGGACAGGGTCTCGCAGATACGCAGTATTTT.